This TCR beta chain came from a study of Ad26.COV2.S vaccination and SARS-CoV-2 variants. For the study at large: The donor belonged to the COV1001 Ad26.COV2.S trial arm.

About this clone itself: As yet, its antigen is unknown.

The sample's treatment: about 20 received Ad26.COV2.S at low or high dose, single or two shots; several received placebo; per-sample allocation not given. The samples date from day 63 after the first vaccine or placebo injection. Points from the study as a whole: Comparability of non-spike TCR breadth was observed across vaccine and placebo recipients.

The ends lost 5 bases at V and 10 bases at J; junction bases unmatched: 10. The CDR3 runs 15 residues. Germline V lookup: CDR1 MNHEY, CDR2 SVGEGT. Profiling relied on immunoSEQ multiplex PCR, and the TCRdb table lists in-frame clones only, not all of them. The table shows 250,000 to 300,000 clones, with around 87% occurring only once. The receptor was isolated from a person between 18 and 59 years old who received the Ad26.COV2.S COVID-19 vaccine or a placebo. V is TRBV6-2 or TRBV6-3 and J is TRBJ1-6; TRBD1 agrees at 8 bases. This specimen consisted of peripheral blood, obtained in a trial of Ad26.COV2.S vaccine versus placebo. Here the CDR3 reads CASSPGQAGGSPLHF. The DNA of the CDR3 is TGTGCCAGCAGTCCGGGACAGGCTGGGGGATCACCCCTCCACTTT.